The rows below give T cell receptor beta chains drawn from one sample of a study of T cell responses to AZD1222 COVID-19 vaccine. Some clones are missing from TCRdb's copy, which holds only in-frame ones; the method was immunoSEQ multiplex PCR. This table holds under 150,000 clones, approximately 83% found once. The source was peripheral blood, collected on day 0 of MenACWY control vaccination. These receptors were taken from an adult in good health. Each CDR3 is given with its conserved first and last residue. The D gene is left open where the match is weak. Clone size is stated in some rows and not others, as once, few, many or a class when expanded.

d_call | j_call | v_call | clone_size | cdr3_nt | cdr3_aa
TRBD2 | TRBJ2-5 | TRBV11-2 | . | TGTGCCAGCAGCTTAGGAAACCAGGGAGGGGAGACCCAGTACTTC | CASSLGNQGGETQYF
. | TRBJ1-2 | TRBV3-1/TRBV3-2 | . | TGTGCCAGCAGCCAACAGGGTTACTATGGCTACACCTTC | CASSQQGYYGYTF
. | TRBJ2-7 | TRBV7-3 | . | TGTGCCAGCAGCTTACGCCACGGACACTCCTACGAGCAGTACTTC | CASSLRHGHSYEQYF
. | TRBJ2-1 | TRBV15 | few | TGTGCCACCAGCAGACGCTCCGGGAGCTACAATGAGCAGTTCTTC | CATSRRSGSYNEQFF
TRBD1 | TRBJ2-1 | TRBV27 | once | TGTGCCAGCAGTCAGTATGGACAGGGCTCGAACAATGAGCAGTTCTTC | CASSQYGQGSNNEQFF
. | TRBJ1-6 | TRBV6-2/TRBV6-3 | . | TGTGCCAGCAGTTACTCGCTCTTTAAGGGGTATTCACCCCTCCACTTT | CASSYSLFKGYSPLHF
. | TRBJ1-3 | TRBV12-3/TRBV12-4 | . | TGTGCCAGCAGTCCAGGACACCCGGCAGATTTT | CASSPGHPADF
. | TRBJ1-3 | TRBV6-4 | . | TGTGCCAGCGGGGGGGGACGGAGAAAAAAGGCTGGAAACACCATATATTTT | CASGGGRRKKAGNTIYF
TRBD2 | TRBJ2-7 | TRBV28 | . | TGTGCCAGTCGGACGGGGGGGATGTACGAGCAGTACTTC | CASRTGGMYEQYF
TRBD1 | TRBJ2-7 | TRBV18 | . | TGTGCCAGCTCACCGGTGACAGGGGACTACGAGCAGTACTTC | CASSPVTGDYEQYF
TRBD2 | TRBJ2-1 | TRBV27 | . | TGTGCCAGCAGACCTATAGCGGGGGGGCCGATCAATGAGCAGTTCTTC | CASRPIAGGPINEQFF
. | TRBJ1-6 | TRBV7-9 | . | TGTGCCAGCAGCGGCACGACCTCTTCACCCCTCCACTTT | CASSGTTSSPLHF
TRBD1 | TRBJ1-5 | TRBV3-1/TRBV3-2 | once | TGTGCCAGCAGCCGACAGGGGGCTACTCAGCCCCAGCATTTT | CASSRQGATQPQHF
. | TRBJ2-5 | TRBV23-1 | . | TGCGCCAGCAGCCGAAGGCAGGGGAAAGAGACCCAGTACTTC | CASSRRQGKETQYF
TRBD1 | TRBJ1-5 | TRBV28 | once | TGTGCCAGCAGTTTATGGACAGGGGGCAATCAGCCCCAGCATTTT | CASSLWTGGNQPQHF
. | TRBJ1-1 | TRBV9 | . | TGTGCCAGCAGCTCCCGGGGGGTTTTGGGGGAACCTGAAGCTTTCTTT | CASSSRGVLGEPEAFF
TRBD2 | TRBJ2-7 | TRBV2 | . | TGTGCCAGCAGATATCGGTCTAGCGGGGGTGGCTTCTACGAGCAGTACTTC | CASRYRSSGGGFYEQYF
TRBD2 | TRBJ2-3 | TRBV30 | . | TGTGCCTGGAGTGTGCGACGGGGGGGGTTCGGAGATACGCAGTATTTT | CAWSVRRGGFGDTQYF
TRBD1 | TRBJ2-7 | TRBV7-2 | . | TGTGCCAGCAGCTCCCGACAGGGGAGCTACGAGCAGTACTTC | CASSSRQGSYEQYF
. | TRBJ2-3 | TRBV5-1 | . | TGCGCCAGCCAGGAGGGGGCCGGCACAGATACGCAGTATTTT | CASQEGAGTDTQYF
TRBD2 | TRBJ2-5 | TRBV7-9 | . | TGTGCCAGCACCCTTAGTGGGACTAGCGGGTACCAAGAGACCCAGTACTTC | CASTLSGTSGYQETQYF
. | TRBJ1-6 | TRBV3-1/TRBV3-2 | . | TGTGCCAGCAGCCAGAGGGCTCAGCTAGCACCCCTCCACTTT | CASSQRAQLAPLHF
. | TRBJ2-7 | TRBV5-1 | . | TGCGCCAGCAGCTTGGGGGACATCTCCTACGAGCAGTACTTC | CASSLGDISYEQYF
. | TRBJ2-1 | TRBV28 | . | TGTGCTGCGGCGGGGTTATCCTACAATGAGCAGTTCTTC | CAAAGLSYNEQFF
TRBD1 | TRBJ1-2 | TRBV28 | once | TGTGCCAGCAGTTTAGTATCCAGGGGGGACTATGGCTACACCTTC | CASSLVSRGDYGYTF
. | TRBJ1-3 | TRBV30 | . | TGTGCCTGGAGGGCGGGACGTCGGTCTGGAAACACCATATATTTT | CAWRAGRRSGNTIYF
. | TRBJ1-1 | TRBV9 | . | TGTGCCAGCAGCGTAGGGGGCCGAGGGAGGAACACTGAAGCTTTCTTT | CASSVGGRGRNTEAFF
TRBD2 | TRBJ2-2 | TRBV5-1 | . | TGCGCCAGCAGCTTGAGACTAGCTGTCACCGGGGAGCTGTTTTTT | CASSLRLAVTGELFF
. | TRBJ2-1 | TRBV7-2 | once | TGTGCCAGCAGCCCCCCCCAGGAGGAGCAGTTCTTC | CASSPPQEEQFF
. | TRBJ2-5 | TRBV7-2 | . | TGTGCCAGCAGCTTAGTTGGAGGACAAGAGACCCAGTACTTC | CASSLVGGQETQYF
TRBD1 | TRBJ1-4 | TRBV9 | . | TGTGCCAGCAGCGCCCGGGACAGGGAAAAACTGTTTTTT | CASSARDREKLFF
. | TRBJ2-4 | TRBV4-1 | . | TGCGCCAGCAGCCCACCACAGGGTGCCAAAAACATTCAGTACTTC | CASSPPQGAKNIQYF
TRBD1 | TRBJ2-5 | TRBV3-1/TRBV3-2 | once | TGTGCCAGCAGCCAAGAATCTTGGGACAGGGGTGGGCAAGAGACCCAGTACTTC | CASSQESWDRGGQETQYF
. | TRBJ2-7 | TRBV3-1/TRBV3-2 | . | TGTGCCAGCAGCCCCCTGGGCAGTCAAAGTGGGGAGCAGTACTTC | CASSPLGSQSGEQYF
. | TRBJ2-7 | TRBV12-3/TRBV12-4 | . | TGTGCCAGCAACCGACAGAGCTCCTACGAGCAGTACTTC | CASNRQSSYEQYF
TRBD1 | TRBJ2-1 | TRBV19 | . | TGTGCCAGTAGTACCCGACAGGGTTGGGACAATGAGCAGTTCTTC | CASSTRQGWDNEQFF
. | TRBJ2-2 | TRBV13 | once | TGTGCCAGCAGCTCCTTGGTGACCACCGGGGAGCTGTTTTTT | CASSSLVTTGELFF
. | TRBJ1-1 | TRBV23-1 | . | TGCGCCAGCAGTCAATCCCCGACAGGAGCGGGCCTGCAAAACACTGAAGCTTTCTTT | CASSQSPTGAGLQNTEAFF
. | TRBJ1-1 | TRBV5-1 | . | TGCGCCAGCAGCTTGGTAGCCGGGGGGGACACTGAAGCTTTCTTT | CASSLVAGGDTEAFF
TRBD1 | TRBJ1-4 | TRBV7-9 | . | TGTGCCAGCAGCCCACTACAGGGGTTGAATGAAAAACTGTTTTTT | CASSPLQGLNEKLFF
. | TRBJ2-7 | TRBV5-1 | . | TGCGCCAGCAGCTTTGAACAGGGCGCCTACGAGCAGTACTTC | CASSFEQGAYEQYF
TRBD1 | TRBJ2-5 | TRBV12-3/TRBV12-4 | . | TGTGCCAGCAGAGCGACAGGGCAAGAGACCCAGTACTTC | CASRATGQETQYF